Listed below are T cell receptor beta chains from one sample, sequenced in a study of shared clonotypes between healthy human individuals. Profiling relied on immunoSEQ multiplex PCR, and the TCRdb table lists in-frame clones only, not all of them. This sample has about 480,000 clones; almost 80% occur once, and the top ten carry 9.5% to 15%. Sequencing input: PBMCs. Receptors were obtained from a woman in her 40s in good health. Some clones in this sample may be carry-over from other donors' samples. Both conserved end residues are part of each CDR3. The D gene is left open where the match is weak. Size is omitted from some rows. Given values are once, few, many or a class for expanded clones.

v_call	d_call	j_call	clone_size	cdr3_nt	cdr3_aa
TRBV9	TRBD1	TRBJ1-4	NA	TGTGCCAGCAGCGCTCGGACAGGGGAGGGTGAAAAACTGTTTTTT	CASSARTGEGEKLFF
TRBV4-2	NA	TRBJ2-5	NA	TGTGCCAGCAGTGAATATGGGCAGAACCAAGAGACCCAGTACTTC	CASSEYGQNQETQYF
TRBV4-1	TRBD2	TRBJ2-7	NA	TGCGCCAGCAGCCAAGCGGGGACTAGCGGGATCCGAAGCTCCTACGAGCAGTACTTC	CASSQAGTSGIRSSYEQYF
TRBV27	TRBD2	TRBJ2-7	NA	TGTGCCAGCAGGGGACTAGCGGGAGGGCTATCCTACGAGCAGTACTTC	CASRGLAGGLSYEQYF
TRBV7-2	NA	TRBJ2-6	NA	TGTGCCAGCAGCCTAGACTCTGGGGCCAACGTCCTGACTTTC	CASSLDSGANVLTF
TRBV7-2	TRBD2	TRBJ2-3	NA	TGTGCCAGTAGGGCGGGAGGTACAGATACGCAGTATTTT	CASRAGGTDTQYF
TRBV28	NA	TRBJ2-6	NA	TGTGCCAGCACCCTGCGGCTCTCTGGGGCCAACGTCCTGACTTTC	CASTLRLSGANVLTF
TRBV15	TRBD2	TRBJ2-1	few	TGTGCCACCAGCCTAGCGGGAGGGGGGCGCAATGAGCAGTTCTTC	CATSLAGGGRNEQFF
TRBV7-7	NA	TRBJ2-2	NA	TGTGCCAGCAGCCAGACTAGGGTCGGGGAGCTGTTTTTT	CASSQTRVGELFF
TRBV15	NA	TRBJ2-1	many	TGTGCCACCAGCACCGGACTACCCAGCAATGAGCAGTTCTTC	CATSTGLPSNEQFF
TRBV2	NA	TRBJ2-7	NA	TGTGCCAGCAGTGAAGGAAGCGGACCCTACGAGCAGTACTTC	CASSEGSGPYEQYF
TRBV4-2	TRBD2	TRBJ2-1	NA	TGTGCCAGCAGCCTACAAGCGGGGGGCTCCTACAATGAGCAGTTCTTC	CASSLQAGGSYNEQFF
TRBV7-3	TRBD1	TRBJ2-5	NA	TGTGCCAGCAGCGCCACCGGGACAGTTCAAGAGACCCAGTACTTC	CASSATGTVQETQYF
TRBV5-3	NA	TRBJ2-7	NA	TGTGCCAGAAGCTTGGAATGTGCGGGACACCGATTCAACGAGCAGTACTTC	CARSLECAGHRFNEQYF
TRBV7-8	NA	TRBJ2-3	NA	TGTGCCAGCAGCTCTCAGGGACAAGATACGCAGTATTTT	CASSSQGQDTQYF
TRBV10-3	TRBD1	TRBJ1-2	many	TGTGCCATCAGTGAGCCCGGGACAGGGACAAAAGTCAACTATGGCTACACCTTC	CAISEPGTGTKVNYGYTF
TRBV10-3	NA	TRBJ2-5	NA	TGTGCCATCAGTGACTCGACTACTAGCCCGGGTGAGGAGACCCAGTACTTC	CAISDSTTSPGEETQYF
TRBV5-1	NA	TRBJ2-5	NA	TGCGCCAGCAGCTTGTGGTCGTTGGAAGAGACCCAGTACTTC	CASSLWSLEETQYF
TRBV5-1	NA	TRBJ1-3	NA	TGCGCCAGCAGCCAGTTAGGGTCCCACAACAGCGGCACCATATATTTT	CASSQLGSHNSGTIYF
TRBV10-1	NA	TRBJ2-5	once	TGCGCCAGCAGAAAACGAGGGCGAGAGACCCAGTACTTC	CASRKRGRETQYF
TRBV29-1	TRBD1	TRBJ1-2	NA	TGCAGCGCGGGACAGTCAAACTATGGCTACACCTTC	CSAGQSNYGYTF
TRBV10-1	TRBD2	TRBJ2-1	NA	TGCGCCAGCAGTGCACAAACGACGGTAGCGGGAGGTGAGCAGTTCTTC	CASSAQTTVAGGEQFF
TRBV7-6	NA	TRBJ2-1	NA	TGTGCCAGCAGCTTAGCCGGCGGCGGAACGAATGAGCAGTTCTTC	CASSLAGGGTNEQFF
TRBV2	NA	TRBJ2-5	NA	TGTGCCAGCAGGCCCCGGCGGGCGGAGACCCAGTACTTC	CASRPRRAETQYF
TRBV7-9	TRBD2	TRBJ2-1	NA	TGTGCCAGCAGCTTCCCCGGCCTAGCGGGAGGGCCCTATGAGCAGTTCTTC	CASSFPGLAGGPYEQFF
TRBV11-1	NA	TRBJ1-2	NA	TGTGCCAGCAGCCGAGACACTAACTATGGCTACACCTTC	CASSRDTNYGYTF
TRBV19	NA	TRBJ2-3	NA	TGTGCCAGTAAGAAGGAGACAGCAACAGATACGCAGTATTTT	CASKKETATDTQYF
TRBV4-2	NA	TRBJ2-1	NA	TGTGCCAGCAGCCCCCGGACTCAAGACAATGAGCAGTTCTTC	CASSPRTQDNEQFF
TRBV7-2	TRBD1	TRBJ1-2	many	TGTGCCAGCAGCGCGCAGACAGGGGTGGGGACGGGCTACACCTTC	CASSAQTGVGTGYTF
TRBV28	NA	TRBJ1-1	many	TGTGCCAGCAGTTTATTAGGCACGTCAGTGGCTTTCTTT	CASSLLGTSVAFF
TRBV2	NA	TRBJ2-5	NA	TGTGCCAGCAGTGAACAGGGTTCTGGTGAGACCCAGTACTTC	CASSEQGSGETQYF
TRBV7-3	NA	TRBJ2-1	NA	TGTGCCAGCAGCTTTTCGGTAGCAGGGAGTGAGCAGTTCTTC	CASSFSVAGSEQFF
TRBV7-2	TRBD2	TRBJ2-1	NA	TGTGCCAGCAGCACCCTGCGGGGGTGGAATGAGCAGTTCTTC	CASSTLRGWNEQFF
TRBV4-2	TRBD2	TRBJ2-2	NA	TGTGCCAGCAGCCCCCCGACTAGCTACGGGGAGTTGTTTTTT	CASSPPTSYGELFF